The source of this TCR beta chain is a study of blood T cells in healthy people across ages. Combining a sample-barcoded 5' primer with a J-beta primer mix, a second PCR ran for about 6 to 11 cycles. Each cDNA was tagged by a template-switch adaptor containing 12 random nucleotides. A single record per CDR3 protein comes from TCRdb applying MiXCR to the 5' RACE reads. The sample has 910,000 or so distinct CDR3 sequences; roughly 51% are singletons. As concerns this clonotype: Antigen: not known.

The study's findings and limits: The diversity estimates, figures obtained from one million T cells, were considered underestimates. The CMV status of each donor remained undetermined, and this could have confounded shifts in expanded clonotypes.

Germline assignment: CDR1 SEHNR and CDR2 FQNEAQ (reference sequence). This CDR3 is 14 amino acids long. V was shortened by 2 bases and J by 4 bases, with 11 bases between the two germline ends. Isolated PBMCs totaled at least 7 million in each sample. The rearrangement links TRBV7-9 to TRBJ2-5, with D perhaps being TRBD1 or TRBD2 (5 bases each). This TCR derives from a woman in her fifties or sixties in good health. Specimen: blood. DNA for the CDR3: TGTGCCAGCAGCTTACCGAGGGGTTTAGAGACCCAGTACTTC. Protein: CASSLPRGLETQYF. The entire variable domain, with the rest obtained from reference TRBV7-9 and TRBJ2-5, is as follows: DTGVSQNPRHKITKRGQNVTFRCDPISEHNRLYWYRQTLGQGPEFLTYFQNEAQLEKSRLLSDRFSAERPKGSFSTLEIQRTEQGDSAMYLCASSLPRGLETQYFGPGTRLLVL.